Below, 18 T cell receptor beta chains from the same sample are listed, as sequenced in a study of control samples from healthy donors and cancer patients. Clones were read by immunoSEQ multiplex PCR, and TCRdb kept only the in-frame ones, dropping some. The sample includes 85,000 to 110,000 clones, approximately 90% of them seen just once. Sequences were obtained from PBMCs. Source of these receptors: a man aged 55 to 70 with lung cancer.

The count of this clone is one. CDR3 sequence (DNA): TGCGCCAGCAGCCACCGGGACAGGAGCTATGATACGCAGTATTTT. It translates to CASSHRDRSYDTQYF. The chain combines TRBV5-1 with TRBJ2-3; TRBD1 aligns across 8 bases. CDR1 and CDR2 from the germline V gene are SGHRS and YFSETQ. With 4 bases clipped from V and 6 bases from J, the junction kept 10 bases outside the gene matches. This CDR3 is 15 amino acids long.

The rearrangement uses TRBV6-2 or TRBV6-3 and TRBJ2-3, with 14 bases that match TRBD2. The junction had 11 bases not matched to a gene; V was cut back by 6 bases and J by 0 bases. There are 19 residues in the CDR3. Germline lookup yields CDR1 MNHEY and CDR2 SVGEGT. The DNA for the CDR3 is TGTGCCAGCAGCCGGGGGACTAGCGGGGGCCACCTTAGCACAGATACGCAGTATTTT. It encodes CASSRGTSGGHLSTDTQYF.

This chain's CDR3 is CASSFGTGSYNEQFF. CDR3 nucleotide sequence: TGCGCCAGCAGCTTCGGGACAGGGTCCTACAATGAGCAGTTCTTC. The rearrangement joins TRBV5-1 to TRBJ2-1; 9 nucleotides line up with TRBD1. Germline CDR1 is SGHRS and CDR2 is YFSETQ. V was clipped by 2 bases and J by 1 base; unmatched bases: 1. There are 15 residues in the CDR3.

The rearrangement links TRBV6-5 to TRBJ2-1; TRBD1 is a possible D gene (6 bases). The CDR3 spans 15 residues. V gave up 6 bases and J gave up 6 bases, with 18 bases separating them. CDR1 is MNHEY, CDR2 SVGAGI, per germline. In nucleotides, the CDR3 is TGTGCCAGCAGAGAGAAGGGTAGGGGGTTCAATGAGCAGTTCTTC. This encodes CASREKGRGFNEQFF.

The genes are TRBV2 and TRBJ2-6; D ambiguous. Germline CDR1 is SNHLY and CDR2 is FYNNEI. V shed 10 bases and J shed 0 bases, with 16 bases lying between them. The CDR3 spans 16 residues. The CDR3 reads CAIPVDRFSGANVLTF. The DNA for the CDR3 is TGTGCCATCCCGGTGGATCGTTTCTCTGGGGCCAACGTCCTGACTTTC. The entire variable domain, with the rest obtained from reference TRBV2 and TRBJ2-6, is as follows: EPEVTQTPSHQVTQMGQEVILRCVPISNHLYFYWYRQILGQKVEFLVSFYNNEISEKSEIFDDQFSVERPDGSNFTLKIRSTKLEDSAMYFCAIPVDRFSGANVLTFGAGSRLTVL.

The chain combines TRBV2 with TRBJ1-3, with D unclear. V gave up 3 bases and J gave up 1 base, with 13 bases separating them. Per the germline V gene, CDR1 is SNHLY and CDR2 is FYNNEI. The CDR3 runs to 16 residues. CDR3 protein: CASSERRGSSGNTIYF. CDR3 bases: TGTGCCAGCAGTGAGCGGAGAGGCAGTTCTGGAAACACCATATATTTT.

The chain combines TRBV7-9 with TRBJ1-6; D uncertain. CDR1 and CDR2 from the germline V gene are SEHNR and FQNEAQ (reference sequence). Trimming took off 0 bases at V and 6 bases at J, with 9 bases between the two ends. The CDR3 runs to 15 residues. CDR3 loop: CASSLAPQPNSPLHF. The CDR3 DNA sequence: TGTGCCAGCAGCTTAGCTCCCCAGCCTAATTCACCCCTCCACTTT.

The chain links TRBV11-3 to TRBJ2-2; possibly TRBD2 for D (6 bases). The ends were cut back, 5 bases at V and 9 bases at J, with 16 bases in the middle. The CDR3 is made up of 14 amino acids. Germline CDR1 SGHNT, CDR2 YENEEA. The CDR3 reads CASSRTLAGRELFF. CDR3 nucleotides: TGTGCCAGCAGCCGTACGTTGGCGGGGAGGGAGCTGTTTTTT.

The count of this clone is one. The chain recombines TRBV6-5 with TRBJ2-7; TRBD1 aligns across 7 bases. Germline CDR1 MNHEY, CDR2 SVGAGI. Unmatched junction bases numbered 4, after V lost 2 bases and J lost 6 bases. The CDR3 covers 13 residues. CDR3 sequence reads: CASSYGAGGEQYV. In DNA form, the CDR3 reads TGTGCCAGCAGTTACGGGGCAGGGGGCGAGCAGTACGTC.

The J gene is TRBJ2-1, the V gene TRBV9, with TRBD1 matching over 7 bases. Germline assignment: CDR1 SGDLS and CDR2 YYNGEE. The ends lost 2 bases at V and 2 bases at J; junction bases unmatched: 4. The CDR3 is made up of 15 amino acids. CDR3 bases: TGTGCCAGCAGCGTCCGACAGGGTACCTACAATGAGCAGTTCTTC. As protein: CASSVRQGTYNEQFF.

This chain uses TRBV5-1 with TRBJ2-6; TRBD2 matches at 7 bases. Per germline, CDR1 SGHRS and CDR2 YFSETQ. This CDR3 comprises 16 residues. With V trimmed by 1 base and J by 0 bases, 1 base remained unmatched. CDR3: CASSLTGGSGANVLTF. The CDR3 nucleotides read TGCGCCAGCAGCTTGACGGGGGGCTCTGGGGCCAACGTCCTGACTTTC.

This rearrangement joins TRBV24-1 to TRBJ2-1; 13 nucleotides agree with TRBD2. With V trimmed by 3 bases and J by 4 bases, 2 bases remained unmatched. Germline assignment: CDR1 KGHDR and CDR2 SFDVKD. The CDR3 spans 16 residues. The CDR3 spells CATSDQGLAGYNEQFF. The CDR3, as DNA: TGTGCCACCAGTGATCAGGGACTAGCGGGGTACAATGAGCAGTTCTTC.

The chain has TRBV5-1 and TRBJ2-5; tentatively, D is TRBD1 (5 bases). The CDR3 is made up of 14 amino acids. With 3 bases removed from V and 2 bases from J, the gap between germline ends came to 11 bases. Germline assignment: CDR1 SGHRS and CDR2 YFSETQ. This CDR3 reads CASSSMTVQETQYF. The CDR3 DNA follows: TGCGCCAGCAGCTCTATGACAGTTCAAGAGACCCAGTACTTC.

The CDR3 region is CASNGGNSYEQYF. DNA of the CDR3: TGTGCCAGCAACGGAGGGAACTCCTACGAGCAGTACTTC. This chain links TRBV4-2 with TRBJ2-7; the D gene is possibly TRBD2 (6 bases). The CDR3 has 13 residues. CDR1 LGHNA and CDR2 YNFKEQ come from the germline V gene. Trimming pared 7 bases from V and 0 bases from J, leaving 10 bases between.

This chain joins TRBV15 and TRBJ2-1; tentative D call: TRBD2 (7 bases). CDR1 and CDR2 (germline): LNHNV, YYDKDF (reference sequence). The length of the CDR3 is 16 residues. Trimming took off 2 bases at V and 6 bases at J, with 17 bases between the two ends. The CDR3 nucleotides are TGTGCCACCAGCAGATACCTAGGGGGACTACTCAATGAGCAGTTCTTC. This gives the protein CATSRYLGGLLNEQFF.

The chain employs TRBV21-1 and TRBJ2-7; TRBD1 is the table's D call, not checked against the DNA. TRBV21-1 is a listed pseudogene. This CDR3 is built from 15 residues. The CDR3 here is CASRPIKGVWNEQYF. In DNA form, the CDR3 reads TGTGCCAGCAGGCCTATCAAGGGGGTTTGGAACGAGCAGTACTTC.

The chain uses TRBV18 and TRBJ2-5; D not resolved. V was clipped by 3 bases and J by 5 bases, with 7 bases between them. The germline gives CDR1 KGHSH, CDR2 LQKENI. The CDR3 totals 12 residues. The CDR3 bases are TGTGCCAGCTCACCTGAAGGGGAGACCCAGTACTTC. It is translated as CASSPEGETQYF. Together with reference TRBV18 and TRBJ2-5, the CDR3 gives the full variable domain: NAGVMQNPRHLVRRRGQEARLRCSPMKGHSHVYWYRQLPEEGLKFMVYLQKENIIDESGMPKERFSAEFPKEGPSILRIQQVVRGDSAAYFCASSPEGETQYFGPGTRLLVL.

The chain links TRBV7-2 to TRBJ1-5; D is uncertain. Trimming took 1 base from V and 4 from J, leaving 11 bases between them. Germline CDR1 reads SGHTA; CDR2 reads FQGNSA. The CDR3 is made up of 15 amino acids. The CDR3 spells CASSLGSGVNQPQHF. As DNA, the CDR3 is TGTGCCAGCAGCTTAGGATCAGGCGTGAATCAGCCCCAGCATTTT.